Each of the 14 T cell receptor beta chains below was sequenced from the same sample in a study of T cell responses to AZD1222 COVID-19 vaccine (dated by TCRdb to the early 2020s). The sample's time point label, decoded: about 28 days (+/-7) after the second vaccine dose. Library prep was done by the immunoSEQ multiplex PCR assay. TCRdb's version of the immuneACCESS table is confined to in-frame rearrangements and falls short of the full clone set. An unresolved V gene accounts for under half of the shortfall where checked; the remainder is of unknown origin. For this sample there are fewer than 130,000 clones; around nine tenths appear just once. Under 2.5% of the sample belongs to the ten largest clones. Here the sequenced sample was peripheral blood, taken 28 days after the second AZD1222 dose. The receptors stem from an adult who received the AZD1222 COVID-19 vaccine.

The chain has TRBV24-1 and TRBJ1-5; TRBD1 is a possible D gene (6 bases). V shed 2 bases and J shed 1 base, with 17 bases lying between them. The CDR3 contains 18 residues. Germline V lookup: CDR1 KGHDR, CDR2 SFDVKD. The CDR3 is CATSDSTGPKESNQPQHF. CDR3 coding DNA: TGTGCCACCAGTGATTCTACAGGGCCTAAAGAGAGCAATCAGCCCCAGCATTTT.

This chain connects TRBV9 to TRBJ1-1, with 8 nucleotides matching TRBD1. This CDR3 spans 15 amino acids. In germline, CDR1 is SGDLS, CDR2 YYNGEE. Germline trimming cut 0 bases from V and 4 bases from J; bases unmatched to any gene: 5. The CDR3 protein is CASSVDGDRGTEAFF. In DNA form, the CDR3 reads TGTGCCAGCAGCGTAGACGGAGACAGGGGCACTGAAGCTTTCTTT.

The rearrangement uses TRBV15 and TRBJ2-6; D is ambiguous. The V and J ends lost 1 base and 2 bases respectively, with 9 bases between them. CDR3 length: 16 residues. Germline CDR1 reads LNHNV; CDR2 reads YYDKDF (reference sequence). The CDR3 DNA is TGTGCCACCAGCAGAGCAAAGGGAACTGGGGCCAACGTCCTGACTTTC. This translates into CATSRAKGTGANVLTF.

The CDR3 sequence is CASSQDLGLGYEQYF. Written as DNA, the CDR3 is TGTGCCAGCAGCCAAGATTTGGGACTAGGATACGAGCAGTACTTC. The chain employs TRBV14 and TRBJ2-7; 8 bases align to TRBD2. The CDR3 contains 15 residues. The V gene's germline CDR1 is SGHDN and CDR2 FVKESK. The J segment lost 4 bases and the V segment lost 0 bases, leaving 5 bases of the junction unmatched.

This chain links TRBV30 with TRBJ1-1; TRBD1 matches 10 bases. This CDR3 is 14 amino acids long. V shed 3 bases, J shed 7 bases, and the junction held 8 bases outside the gene matches. Germline values: CDR1 GTSNPN, CDR2 SVGIG (reference sequence). The CDR3 DNA is TGTGCCTGGAGCCAGACAGGGGGCCTACTTGAAGCTTTCTTT. Its translation: CAWSQTGGLLEAFF. The full variable domain, its missing parts supplied by reference TRBV30 and TRBJ1-1, is SQTIHQWPATLVQPVGSPLSLECTVEGTSNPNLYWYRQAAGRGLQLLFYSVGIGQISSEVPQNLSASRPQDRQFILSSKKLLLSDSGFYLCAWSQTGGLLEAFFGQGTRLTVV.

This chain links TRBV6-5 with TRBJ1-2, with D hard to call. Looked up from germline, CDR1 is MNHEY and CDR2 is SVGAGI. The CDR3 covers 12 residues. Trimming removed 6 bases from V and 9 bases from J, with 14 bases in between. The CDR3 here is CASRTRVRSYTF. The CDR3 nucleotides read TGTGCCAGCAGGACTAGGGTGAGGAGCTACACCTTC.

The chain links TRBV3-1 (or the pseudogene TRBV3-2) to TRBJ2-1; the match to TRBD1 covers 9 bases. The CDR3 has 18 residues. Germline V gene data show CDR1 as LGHDT and CDR2 as YNNKEL (reference sequence). Unmatched junction bases numbered 12, after V lost 0 bases and J lost 6 bases. The DNA of the CDR3 is TGTGCCAGCAGCCAAGATACAGGGGGCCCTACTTGGTCCAATGAGCAGTTCTTC. Its translation: CASSQDTGGPTWSNEQFF.

The J gene is TRBJ2-5, the V gene TRBV5-1, with TRBD2 matching over 12 bases. V was pared by 3 bases and J by 5 bases, with 5 bases of the junction left unmatched. The germline V gene encodes CDR1 SGHRS and CDR2 YFSETQ. The CDR3 has 15 residues. DNA for the CDR3: TGCGCCAGCAGCTCGACTAGCGGGAGTTGGGAGACCCAGTACTTC. Its translation: CASSSTSGSWETQYF.

The chain links TRBV3-1 (or the pseudogene TRBV3-2) to TRBJ2-3; 7 bases map to TRBD1. The CDR3 contains 19 residues. Losses at the gene ends were 0 bases for V and 3 bases for J; bases not matched to a gene: 15. CDR1 is LGHDT and CDR2 is YNNKEL in the germline V gene (reference sequence). CDR3: CASSQDVRRQGFMTDTQYF. As DNA, the CDR3 is TGTGCCAGCAGCCAAGACGTCCGGAGACAGGGATTTATGACAGATACGCAGTATTTT.

The chain joins TRBV28 to TRBJ1-5; tentatively, D is TRBD1 (5 bases). V lost 7 bases and J lost 2, with 9 bases in between. The CDR3 length is 13 residues. Per germline, CDR1 MDHEN and CDR2 SYDVKM. The CDR3 loop reads CASKVGGNQPQHF. DNA for the CDR3: TGTGCCAGCAAGGTAGGGGGCAATCAGCCCCAGCATTTT.

The chain combines TRBV7-3 with TRBJ2-1; 14 nucleotides line up with TRBD2. CDR1 SGHTA and CDR2 FQGTGA come from the germline V gene. The CDR3 consists of 14 residues. With 5 bases clipped from V and 8 bases from J, the junction kept 2 bases outside the gene matches. The DNA for the CDR3 is TGTGCCAGCAGCCCGGGACTAGCGGGAGATGAGCAGTTCTTC. Its translation is CASSPGLAGDEQFF.

V gene TRBV28 combines with J gene TRBJ1-4; possible D gene TRBD1, 5 bases. The CDR3 covers 15 residues. Trimming stripped 2 bases from V and 10 bases from J, with 17 bases between. CDR1 MDHEN and CDR2 SYDVKM come from the germline V gene. CDR3 in amino acids: CASSLPSGGSGKLFF. The CDR3 DNA reads TGTGCCAGCAGTTTACCCAGTGGGGGTAGCGGAAAACTGTTTTTT.

The chain carries TRBV30 and TRBJ1-6, with D perhaps matching TRBD1 (5 bases). V lost 6 bases and J 5 bases, leaving 8 bases between the germline ends. Germline loops: CDR1 GTSNPN, CDR2 SVGIG (reference sequence). CDR3 length: 12 amino acids. The CDR3 here is CACQGNNSPLHF. The DNA for the CDR3 is TGTGCCTGTCAGGGAAATAATTCACCCCTCCACTTT.

The genes are TRBV5-6 and TRBJ1-6, with D possibly matching TRBD1 (5 bases). In germline, CDR1 is SGHDT, CDR2 YYEEEE. V was pared by 3 bases and J by 7 bases, with 20 bases between. The CDR3 length is 17 residues. This CDR3 is CASSSRRGESVNSPLHF. For the CDR3, the DNA is TGTGCCAGCAGCTCCCGCCGGGGGGAGAGTGTAAATTCACCCCTCCACTTT. Drawing the rest from reference TRBV5-6 and TRBJ1-6, the complete variable domain is DAGVTQSPTHLIKTRGQQVTLRCSPKSGHDTVSWYQQALGQGPQFIFQYYEEEERQRGNFPDRFSGHQFPNYSSELNVNALLLGDSALYLCASSSRRGESVNSPLHFGNGTRLTVT.